The sequence of this T cell receptor (beta chain) was determined in a study of vaccination effects on CD4 cells after COVID-19. Background on the study: Pre-vaccine samples were drawn 16 days and one week before the first dose.

Germline lookup yields CDR1 SGHDN and CDR2 FVKESK. The CDR3 sequence is 17 residues long. The V end was cut by 1 base, the J end by 2 bases, with 16 bases between. Ahead of sequencing, the ViraFEST assay grew antigen-specific CD4+ T cells using viral peptide pools. The culture ran for about 11 days, and then CD4+ T cells were isolated. Infection with SARS-CoV-2 occurred in the person between March and December 2020, and PCR confirmed it. The repertoire was sequenced with immunoSEQ multiplex PCR; TCRdb's copy has only in-frame clones and lacks some. Counted here are nearly 45,000 clones, approximately 77% occurring once; the ten biggest clones make up roughly 27%. A note on this clone: Its antigen is currently unknown.

Regarding the study as a whole: Few convalescent patients were studied, and early post-infection samples were lacking.

J is TRBJ2-3 and V is TRBV14, with D maybe TRBD2 (7 bases). The receptor comes from a human donor who had a prior SARS-CoV-2 infection. The source was CD4+ T cells from PBMCs cultured with a peptide pool, collected before COVID-19 vaccination. The CDR3 bases are TGTGCCAGCAGCCAAGTATACGGGGGGCGCCTCACAGATACGCAGTATTTT. Protein sequence: CASSQVYGGRLTDTQYF.